These 27 T cell receptor beta chains share one sample of origin, sequenced in a study of T cells in Graves' hyperthyroidism and ophthalmopathy. The source material, RNA transcripts, was used to amplify TCR beta CDR3 regions. In the first-round RT-PCR of the TCR CDR3, the HTBI primer set was used. TCRdb re-derived calls from the multiplex PCR reads in MiXCR, one entry per CDR3 protein. The top ten hold less than 4.5% of the sample, which has some 620,000 distinct CDR3 sequences, about a sixth seen once. Sequencing was done on a sample of blood. All receptors come from a woman aged 30 to 39 with Graves' hyperthyroidism.

Concerning this clonotype itself: This may be a read error: a much more frequent sequence differs by one nucleotide. The chain has TRBV14 and TRBJ2-7; 10 nucleotides match TRBD2. V dropped 7 bases and J dropped 0; count of bases not matched to a gene: 3. From germline, CDR1 is SGHDN and CDR2 FVKESK. This CDR3 contains 14 residues. CDR3 sequence reads: CASNPSGSSYEQYF. The CDR3 nucleotides are TGTGCCAGCAACCCTAGCGGGAGCTCCTACGAGCAGTACTTC.

This clonotype was seen more than once but under ten times. The chain has TRBV4-1 and TRBJ1-5; 7 bases line up with TRBD1. The CDR3 is 18 amino acids. Per germline, CDR1 MGHRA and CDR2 YSYEKL. The ends lost 4 bases at V and 0 bases at J; junction bases unmatched: 12. The CDR3 region has the DNA TGCGCCAGCAGCCCCAGGGGGTACAGGGATGATAGCAATCAGCCCCAGCATTTT. Protein product: CASSPRGYRDDSNQPQHF.

This clonotype was observed at least ten times. V usage is TRBV29-1 and J usage is TRBJ1-5, with a possible D match to TRBD1 (6 bases). Deletions cut 4 bases from V and 7 bases from J, with 14 bases between. Per germline, CDR1 SQVTM and CDR2 ANQGSEA. This CDR3 has 13 residues. CDR3 in DNA: TGCAGCGTTGCTGGGGGGCTGAGACAGCCCCAGCATTTT. This sequence encodes CSVAGGLRQPQHF.

The table lists this clonotype with a few counts. The chain carries TRBV5-1 and TRBJ2-1, with 7 nucleotides matching TRBD2. After removal of 7 bases from V and 9 bases from J, the junction contained 16 bases not matched to a gene. The CDR3 has 15 residues. Germline V CDR1 and CDR2: SGHRS, YFSETQ. This CDR3 reads CASFHGLAVGGEQFF. Written as DNA, the CDR3 is TGCGCCAGCTTCCATGGGCTAGCGGTAGGTGGTGAGCAGTTCTTC.

As to this clonotype: This may be a read error: a much more frequent sequence differs by one nucleotide. V usage is TRBV29-1 and J usage is TRBJ1-2; 11 bases agree with TRBD1. The germline V gene has CDR1 SQVTM and CDR2 ANQGSEA. The V gene end was trimmed by 4 bases and the J gene end by 4 bases; junction bases not matched to a gene: 5. CDR3 length: 14 amino acids. The CDR3 DNA reads TGCAGCGTTGCGTCGGGACAGGGGGGCTATGGCTACACCTTC. Protein sequence: CSVASGQGGYGYTF.

This clonotype was detected many times. V usage is TRBV12-3 or TRBV12-4 and J usage is TRBJ2-7, with 7 positions matching TRBD1. V shed 4 bases, J shed 6 bases, and the junction held 9 bases outside the gene matches. The CDR3 covers 14 residues. In DNA form, the CDR3 reads TGTGCCAGCAGTTCCCAGGGGGAAAGCTTCGAGCAGTACTTC. It encodes CASSSQGESFEQYF.

This clonotype was detected ten times or more. The chain couples TRBV11-2 to TRBJ2-3; D is undetermined. V dropped 3 bases and J dropped 2 bases, with 15 bases sitting between them. CDR1 and CDR2 from the germline V gene are SGHAT and FQNNGV. The CDR3 spans 16 residues. For the CDR3, the DNA is TGTGCCAGCAGCTTTGGTTCGGATCGGCTCACAGATACGCAGTATTTT. Its protein is CASSFGSDRLTDTQYF.

This clonotype was recorded a few times. A much larger clone sits a single nucleotide away, making a read error possible. The chain couples TRBV28 to TRBJ1-5, with D perhaps assigned TRBD1 or TRBD2 (7 bases each). The DNA end favors TRBJ2-3, so the J call may be wrong. CDR1 is MDHEN, CDR2 SYDVKM, per germline. CDR3 size: 13 residues. The CDR3 region is CASRQGGYQPQYF. The CDR3 DNA reads TGTGCCAGCAGGCAGGGGGGGTATCAGCCCCAGTATTTT.

This clonotype has a count of ten or more. The chain employs TRBV30 and TRBJ2-7; D not certain. In germline, CDR1 is GTSNPN, CDR2 SVGIG (reference sequence). The CDR3 has 14 residues. Deletions cut 3 bases from V and 5 bases from J, with 17 bases between. The CDR3 DNA is TGTGCCTGGAGCAGTATGAAGTTTAGGAACGAGCAGTACTTC. Amino acid sequence: CAWSSMKFRNEQYF.

This clonotype was counted ten times or more. The chain couples TRBV4-3 to TRBJ1-1; D not resolved. Germline CDR1 LGHNA, CDR2 YSLEER. The CDR3 loop spans 13 amino acids. V lost 1 base and J lost 7, with 10 bases in between. CDR3 loop: CASSQAVGYEAFF. CDR3 nucleotides: TGCGCCAGCAGCCAAGCGGTGGGATATGAAGCTTTCTTT.

This clonotype showed up many times. The chain combines TRBV18 with TRBJ1-2; D is possibly TRBD1 (5 bases). Trimming pared 6 bases from V and 4 bases from J, leaving 21 bases between. CDR3 length equals 16 residues. Germline-derived CDR1 and CDR2 are KGHSH and LQKENI. The CDR3: CASSPALQGPTYGYTF. The CDR3 nucleotides read TGTGCCAGCTCCCCAGCTCTCCAGGGTCCAACCTATGGCTACACCTTC.

This clonotype has just a few counts. The chain has TRBV15 and TRBJ1-1; possibly TRBD1 for D (6 bases). This CDR3 has 15 amino acids. V was cut by 5 bases and J by 4 bases, with 17 bases left in between. The V gene's germline CDR1 is LNHNV and CDR2 YYDKDF (reference sequence). CDR3 region: CATSPQRGGLTEAFF. CDR3 sequence (DNA): TGTGCCACCAGCCCCCAACGTGGGGGGCTCACTGAAGCTTTCTTT.

V gene TRBV27 combines with J gene TRBJ1-2, with 7 positions matching TRBD1. J was trimmed by 4 bases and V by 6 bases; bases with no gene match: 5. This CDR3 is 13 amino acids long. Germline CDR1 reads MNHEY; CDR2 reads SMNVEV (reference sequence). CDR3 coding DNA: TGTGCCAGCAGGGCCGGGACAGCCTATGGCTACACCTTC. Translated: CASRAGTAYGYTF.

This clonotype occurred many times. V gene TRBV5-1 combines with J gene TRBJ2-1, with TRBD1 matching over 9 bases. The V and J ends lost 3 bases and 8 bases, in that order; junction bases with no gene match: 12. The CDR3 runs 16 residues. CDR1 and CDR2 (germline): SGHRS, YFSETQ. As DNA, the CDR3 is TGCGCCAGCAGCTATGGACAGGGGATAATGAATTATGAGCAGTTCTTC. Its protein is CASSYGQGIMNYEQFF.

This rearrangement joins TRBV27 to TRBJ1-6, with TRBD1 as a possible D gene (5 bases). Per germline, CDR1 MNHEY and CDR2 SMNVEV (reference sequence). The CDR3 covers 15 residues. V was clipped by 5 bases and J by 6 bases, with 14 bases between them. This CDR3 reads CASSIEGVVNSPLHF. As DNA, the CDR3 is TGTGCCAGCAGTATCGAAGGGGTTGTTAATTCACCCCTCCACTTT.

A note on this clonotype: At one end the junction does not follow the germline gene, possibly because of a read error. The V gene is TRBV12-5, the J gene TRBJ1-2, with D perhaps matching TRBD1 (6 bases). Germline V gene lookup returns CDR1 LGHNT and CDR2 FRNRAP. The CDR3 totals 12 residues. The CDR3 here is CASGKGGYDYTF. In DNA, the CDR3 is TGTGCTAGTGGAAAAGGGGGTTATGACTACACCTTC.

This clonotype has ten or more counts. The chain couples TRBV30 to TRBJ2-7; TRBD2 might be the D (5 bases). The length of the CDR3 is 11 residues. Germline assignment: CDR1 GTSNPN and CDR2 SVGIG (reference sequence). V was pared by 0 bases and J by 6 bases, with 6 bases between. The CDR3 DNA follows: TGTGCCTGGAGTGTGGGAGCCGAGCAGTACTTC. It translates to CAWSVGAEQYF.

This clonotype was observed many times. This chain joins TRBV2 and TRBJ2-1; 7 bases fit TRBD2. The CDR3 covers 15 residues. V shed 3 bases, J shed 6 bases, and the junction held 8 bases outside the gene matches. In germline, CDR1 is SNHLY, CDR2 FYNNEI. The CDR3 nucleotides read TGTGCCAGCAGTGATCTGGCGGGAGAACGCAATGAGCAGTTCTTC. Translating it yields CASSDLAGERNEQFF.

This clonotype was counted only a few times. V and J are TRBV20-1 and TRBJ2-7; D is ambiguous. Germline V gene sequence: CDR1 DFQATT, CDR2 SNEGSKA (reference sequence). V was shortened by 6 bases and J by 0 bases, with 12 bases between the two germline ends. The CDR3 runs to 13 residues. The CDR3 region is CSADTPDSYEQYF. DNA for the CDR3: TGCAGTGCCGATACTCCCGACTCCTACGAGCAGTACTTC.

This clonotype has at least ten counts. The genes are TRBV12-5 and TRBJ1-4; 10 nucleotides match TRBD1. The CDR3 sequence is 15 residues long. Trimming took 6 bases from V and 5 from J; bases not matched to a gene: 6. Germline V gene lookup returns CDR1 LGHNT and CDR2 FRNRAP. CDR3 loop: CASGPETGGNEKLFF. DNA of the CDR3: TGTGCTAGTGGCCCCGAGACAGGGGGCAATGAAAAACTGTTTTTT. Full variable domain (missing parts from reference TRBV12-5 and TRBJ1-4): DARVTQTPRHKVTEMGQEVTMRCQPILGHNTVFWYRQTMMQGLELLAYFRNRAPLDDSGMPKDRFSAEMPDATLATLKIQPSEPRDSAVYFCASGPETGGNEKLFFGSGTQLSVL.

V is TRBV29-1 and J is TRBJ2-2; no clear D gene. Germline loops: CDR1 SQVTM, CDR2 ANQGSEA. This CDR3 is 13 amino acids long. Trimming removed 5 bases at V and 0 bases at J, with 7 bases between. CDR3 loop: CSVHLPNTGELFF. The DNA for the CDR3 is TGCAGCGTTCATCTACCGAACACCGGGGAGCTGTTTTTT.

DNA for the CDR3: TGTGCCAGTAGTATTCTGCAGGCGGGAACCCGAGAAGCTTTCTTT. As protein: CASSILQAGTREAFF. V and J are TRBV19 and TRBJ1-1, with D unresolved. The V and J ends lost 3 bases and 8 bases respectively, with 19 bases between them. In germline, CDR1 is LNHDA, CDR2 SQIVND (reference sequence). This CDR3 has 15 amino acids.

The V call is TRBV5-5, the J call TRBJ1-2, with D possibly matching TRBD1 (6 bases). Germline lookup yields CDR1 SGHKS and CDR2 YYEKEE (reference sequence). The CDR3 sequence is 14 residues long. The V end was cut by 5 bases, the J end by 5 bases, with 16 bases between. The CDR3 loop is CASSSGHLGYGYTF. The CDR3 DNA reads TGTGCCAGCAGTTCGGGACACCTTGGATATGGCTACACCTTC.

There are many counts of this clonotype. CDR3 DNA sequence: TGCAGTGCTAGTGAATACAGGGGGCGGGTCACAGATACGCAGTATTTT. Translating it yields CSASEYRGRVTDTQYF. V and J are TRBV20-1 and TRBJ2-3; 9 bases align to TRBD1. The germline V gene encodes CDR1 DFQATT and CDR2 SNEGSKA (reference sequence). CDR3 length: 16 amino acids. V lost 3 bases to trimming and J lost 2 bases; unmatched junction nucleotides: 9.

This clonotype was seen a handful of times. The genes are TRBV10-3 and TRBJ2-7; 7 bases align to TRBD2. Germline trimming cut 0 bases from V and 3 bases from J; bases unmatched to any gene: 2. The CDR3 totals 14 residues. Germline V lookup: CDR1 ENHRY, CDR2 SYGVKD. Here the CDR3 reads CAISESASGYEQYF. The CDR3 DNA follows: TGTGCCATCAGTGAGTCGGCTAGCGGCTACGAGCAGTACTTC.

This clonotype was counted ten times or more. The chain recombines TRBV28 with TRBJ2-7; 9 bases agree with TRBD1. The CDR3 totals 13 residues. Germline CDR1 reads MDHEN; CDR2 reads SYDVKM. Trimming cost V 8 bases and J 6 bases; bases outside gene matches: 8. For the CDR3, the DNA is TGTGCCAGCGGGACAGGGATGCGGGGCGAGCAGTACTTC. Encoded protein: CASGTGMRGEQYF.

The V call is TRBV5-6, the J call TRBJ2-7; TRBD1 might be the D (5 bases). Germline V lookup: CDR1 SGHDT, CDR2 YYEEEE. V was trimmed by 3 bases and J by 2 bases, leaving 9 bases between them. This CDR3 has 13 amino acids. The CDR3 coding sequence is TGTGCCAGCAGCTCGACAGCACCCTACGAGCAGTACTTC. Amino acids: CASSSTAPYEQYF.